The rows below give T cell receptor beta chains drawn from one sample of a study of shared clonotypes between healthy human individuals. TCRdb's table, derived via immunoSEQ multiplex PCR, lists solely in-frame clones and lacks some. The table lists some 1.5 million clones, about 98% of them singletons. Sequenced sample: naive CD4+ T cells sorted from blood. The source is a young man in good health. The CDR3 runs from the conserved cysteine through the conserved F or W. A D gene is named only where the DNA matches it firmly.

J	D	V	CDR3	DNA
TRBJ1-1	NA	TRBV19	CASSIQVEAFF	TGTGCCAGTAGTATTCAGGTAGAAGCTTTCTTT
TRBJ1-3	NA	TRBV5-6	CASSWGRTEFSGNTIYF	TGTGCCAGCAGCTGGGGACGGACCGAATTCTCTGGAAACACCATATATTTT
TRBJ1-2	TRBD1	TRBV4-3	CASSSPTDRDGYTF	TGCGCCAGCAGCTCGCCGACGGACAGGGATGGCTACACCTTC
TRBJ1-5	NA	TRBV5-3	CARSLIFGSYNQPQHF	TGTGCCAGAAGCTTGATTTTCGGCTCATACAATCAGCCCCAGCATTTT
TRBJ1-2	NA	TRBV28	CASSFGKVYGYTF	TGTGCCAGCAGTTTTGGCAAGGTGTATGGCTACACCTTC
TRBJ2-2	TRBD1	TRBV19	CASNLGTGYPGELFF	TGTGCCAGCAACCTCGGGACAGGGTACCCCGGGGAGCTGTTTTTT
TRBJ1-5	TRBD1	TRBV2	CASSEGTGGYTSNQPQHF	TGTGCCAGCAGTGAAGGGACAGGGGGCTATACGAGCAATCAGCCCCAGCATTTT
TRBJ2-7	TRBD2	TRBV7-8	CASTHYSGTSGRGILGEQYF	TGTGCCAGCACCCATTACTCCGGGACTAGCGGGAGGGGGATACTGGGCGAGCAGTACTTC
TRBJ1-1	NA	TRBV19	CASSPRTGMNTEAFF	TGTGCCAGTAGTCCCCGGACGGGAATGAACACTGAAGCTTTCTTT
TRBJ2-1	NA	TRBV7-2	CASSLGAGYNEQFF	TGTGCCAGCAGCTTAGGGGCGGGGTACAATGAGCAGTTCTTC
TRBJ2-7	NA	TRBV21-1	CASSKGRDWYEQYF	TGTGCCAGCAGCAAAGGGAGGGATTGGTACGAGCAGTACTTC
TRBJ2-1	TRBD2	TRBV19	CASGRGSGRPTHNEQFF	TGTGCCAGTGGGAGGGGTAGCGGGAGACCAACCCACAATGAGCAGTTCTTC
TRBJ1-1	NA	TRBV28	CASSFLGRGTEAFF	TGTGCCAGCAGTTTCCTGGGGCGAGGCACTGAAGCTTTCTTT
TRBJ2-1	NA	TRBV13	CASSFLSWGSHGDEQFF	TGTGCCAGCAGCTTTCTTTCTTGGGGGAGTCATGGGGATGAGCAGTTCTTC
TRBJ2-3	TRBD1	TRBV6-1	CASSRDRNTDTQYF	TGTGCCAGCAGCCGGGACAGGAACACAGATACGCAGTATTTT